This note documents a single T cell receptor (beta chain) sequence. Antigen specificity is unknown. Per the germline V gene, CDR1 is SGHAT and CDR2 is FQNNGV. The CDR3 covers 13 residues. The V end was cut by 5 bases, the J end by 8 bases, with 15 bases between. This entry is derived from a study of response to subunit inactivated influenza vaccine. Points from the study as a whole: The authors offered the suggestion that each seasonal influenza vaccination recruits few new T cells.

TCRdb used MiXCR to reprocess the RT-PCR reads, holding one entry per CDR3 protein. Among 600,000 to 850,000 distinct CDR3 sequences, 14% were seen once, and the ten largest hold 7.6%. This rearrangement joins TRBV11-2 to TRBJ1-1; D unresolved. Sequences were derived from PBMCs from blood, sampled around 14 days before vaccination. The sequence was obtained from a man aged 50 to 60 who received an inactivated influenza vaccine. This CDR3 is CASSRGRAGEAFF. CDR3 in DNA: TGTGCCAGCAGCCGAGGCCGGGCTGGGGAAGCTTTCTTT.